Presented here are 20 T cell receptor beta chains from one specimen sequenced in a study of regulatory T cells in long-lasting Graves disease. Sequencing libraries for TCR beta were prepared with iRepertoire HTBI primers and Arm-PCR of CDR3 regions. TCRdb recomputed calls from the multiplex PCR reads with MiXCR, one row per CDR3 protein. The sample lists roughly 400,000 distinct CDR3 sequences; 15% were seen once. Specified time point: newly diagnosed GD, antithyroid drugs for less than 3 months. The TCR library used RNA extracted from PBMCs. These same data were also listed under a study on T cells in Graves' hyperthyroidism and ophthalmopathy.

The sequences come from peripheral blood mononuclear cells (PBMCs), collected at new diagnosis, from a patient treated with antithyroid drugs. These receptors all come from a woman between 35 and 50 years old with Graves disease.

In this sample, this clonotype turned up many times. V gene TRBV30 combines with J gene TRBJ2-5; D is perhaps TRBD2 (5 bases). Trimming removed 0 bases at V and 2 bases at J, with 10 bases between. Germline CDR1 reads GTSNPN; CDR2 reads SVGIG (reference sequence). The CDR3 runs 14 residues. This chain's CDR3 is CAWSVVLAQETQYF. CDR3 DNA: TGTGCCTGGAGTGTAGTTCTAGCACAAGAGACCCAGTACTTC.

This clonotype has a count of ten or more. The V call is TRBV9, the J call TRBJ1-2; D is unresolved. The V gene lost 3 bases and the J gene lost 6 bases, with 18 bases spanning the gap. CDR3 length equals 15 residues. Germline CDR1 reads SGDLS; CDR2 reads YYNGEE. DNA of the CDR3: TGTGCCAGCAGCGAGAGGCCCCAGGAGGTGAATGGCTACACCTTC. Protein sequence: CASSERPQEVNGYTF.

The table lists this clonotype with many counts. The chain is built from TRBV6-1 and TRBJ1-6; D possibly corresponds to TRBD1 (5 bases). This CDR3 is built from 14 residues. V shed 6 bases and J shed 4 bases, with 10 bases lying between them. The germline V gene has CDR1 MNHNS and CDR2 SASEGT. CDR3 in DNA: TGTGCCAGCAGCCAAGGACAATATAATTCACCCCTCCACTTT. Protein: CASSQGQYNSPLHF.

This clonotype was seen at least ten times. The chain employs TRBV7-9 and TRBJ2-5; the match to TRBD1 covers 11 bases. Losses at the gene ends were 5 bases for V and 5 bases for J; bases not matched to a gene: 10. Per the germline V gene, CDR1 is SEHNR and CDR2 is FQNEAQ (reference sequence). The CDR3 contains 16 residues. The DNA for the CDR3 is TGTGCCAGCAGCCCAGGACAGGGGGCGGTCCTGGAGACCCAGTACTTC. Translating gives CASSPGQGAVLETQYF.

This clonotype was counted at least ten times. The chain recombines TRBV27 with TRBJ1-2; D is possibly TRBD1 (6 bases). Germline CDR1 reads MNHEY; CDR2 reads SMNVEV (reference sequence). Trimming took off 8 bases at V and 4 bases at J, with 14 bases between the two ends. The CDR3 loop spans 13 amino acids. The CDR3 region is CASGPRGLYGYTF. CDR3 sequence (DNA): TGTGCCAGCGGCCCCAGGGGTCTCTATGGCTACACCTTC.

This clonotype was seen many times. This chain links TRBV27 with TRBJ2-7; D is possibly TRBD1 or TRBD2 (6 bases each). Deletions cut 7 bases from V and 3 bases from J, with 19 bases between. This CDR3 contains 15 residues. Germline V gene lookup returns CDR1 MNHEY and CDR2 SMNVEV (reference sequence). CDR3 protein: CASTPFTGALYEQYF. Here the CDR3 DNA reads TGTGCCAGCACCCCGTTCACGGGGGCCCTCTACGAGCAGTACTTC.

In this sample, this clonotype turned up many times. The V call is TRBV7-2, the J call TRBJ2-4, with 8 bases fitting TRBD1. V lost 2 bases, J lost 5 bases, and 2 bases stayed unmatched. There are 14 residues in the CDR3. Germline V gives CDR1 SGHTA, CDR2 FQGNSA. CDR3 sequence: CASSLNRGENIQYF. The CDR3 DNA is TGTGCCAGCAGCTTAAACAGGGGGGAAAACATTCAGTACTTC.

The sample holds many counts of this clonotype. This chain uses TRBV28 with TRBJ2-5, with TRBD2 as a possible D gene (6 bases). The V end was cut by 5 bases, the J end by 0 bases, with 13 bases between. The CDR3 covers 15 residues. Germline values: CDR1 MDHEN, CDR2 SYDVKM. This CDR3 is CASSPGDSYQETQYF. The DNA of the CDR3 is TGTGCCAGCAGTCCGGGGGACTCGTACCAAGAGACCCAGTACTTC.

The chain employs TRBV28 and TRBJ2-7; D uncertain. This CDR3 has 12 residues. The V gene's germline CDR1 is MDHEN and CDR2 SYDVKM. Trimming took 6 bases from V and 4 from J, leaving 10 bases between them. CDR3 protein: CASSLVKYEQYF. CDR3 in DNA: TGTGCCAGCAGCTTAGTAAAGTACGAGCAGTACTTC.

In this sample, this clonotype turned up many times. CDR3 coding DNA: TGTGCCAGCAGCTTAGTGCTCCCCGCTAACACCGGGGAGCTGTTTTTT. This codes for CASSLVLPANTGELFF. V and J are TRBV11-2 and TRBJ2-2; D ambiguous. This CDR3 has 16 amino acids. Germline V lookup: CDR1 SGHAT, CDR2 FQNNGV. Trimming cost V 1 base and J 2 bases, with 11 bases left between them.

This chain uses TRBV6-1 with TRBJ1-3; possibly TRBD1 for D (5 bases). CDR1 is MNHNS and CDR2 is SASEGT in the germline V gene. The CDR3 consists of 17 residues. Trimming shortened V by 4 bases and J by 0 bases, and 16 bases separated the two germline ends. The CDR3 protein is CASSGGDGTISGNTIYF. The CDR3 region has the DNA TGTGCCAGCAGTGGAGGGGACGGTACTATCTCTGGAAACACCATATATTTT.

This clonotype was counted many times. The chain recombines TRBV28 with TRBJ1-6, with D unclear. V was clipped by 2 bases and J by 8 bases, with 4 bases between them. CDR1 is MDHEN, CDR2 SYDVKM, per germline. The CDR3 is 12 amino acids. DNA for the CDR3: TGTGCCAGCAGTTTAAGTTATTCACCCCTCCACTTT. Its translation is CASSLSYSPLHF.

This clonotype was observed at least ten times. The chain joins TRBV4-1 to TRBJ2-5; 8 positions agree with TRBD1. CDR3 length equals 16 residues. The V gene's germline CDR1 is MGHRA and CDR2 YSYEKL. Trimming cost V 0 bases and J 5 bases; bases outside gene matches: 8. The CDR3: CASSQDLPGGYETQYF. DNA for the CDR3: TGCGCCAGCAGCCAAGATCTGCCAGGGGGCTACGAGACCCAGTACTTC.

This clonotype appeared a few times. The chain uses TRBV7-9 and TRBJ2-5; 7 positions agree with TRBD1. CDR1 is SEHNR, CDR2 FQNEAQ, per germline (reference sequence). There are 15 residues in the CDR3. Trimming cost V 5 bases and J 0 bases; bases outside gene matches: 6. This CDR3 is CASSTSDRDQETQYF. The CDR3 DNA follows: TGTGCCAGCAGCACCTCAGACAGGGACCAAGAGACCCAGTACTTC.

CDR3 in DNA: TGTGCCAGCAGCTTACGTGGGACACAGAGCACTGAAGCTTTCTTT. Amino acids: CASSLRGTQSTEAFF. This sequence joins TRBV11-2 and TRBJ1-1; D is perhaps TRBD1 (6 bases). V was trimmed by 2 bases and J by 4 bases, leaving 14 bases between them. Germline V gene sequence: CDR1 SGHAT, CDR2 FQNNGV. The length of the CDR3 is 15 residues.

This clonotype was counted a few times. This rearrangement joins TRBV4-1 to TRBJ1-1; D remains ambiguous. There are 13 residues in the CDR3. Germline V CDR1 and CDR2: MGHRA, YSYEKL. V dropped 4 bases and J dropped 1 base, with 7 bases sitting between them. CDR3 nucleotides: TGCGCCAGCAGCCGCCTAAGGAACACTGAAGCTTTCTTT. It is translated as CASSRLRNTEAFF.

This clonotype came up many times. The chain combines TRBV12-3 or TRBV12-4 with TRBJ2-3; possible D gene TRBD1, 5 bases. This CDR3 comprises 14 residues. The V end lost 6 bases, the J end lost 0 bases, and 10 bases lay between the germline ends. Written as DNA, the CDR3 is TGTGCCAGCAGCCCAGGGTATAGCACAGATACGCAGTATTTT. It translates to CASSPGYSTDTQYF.

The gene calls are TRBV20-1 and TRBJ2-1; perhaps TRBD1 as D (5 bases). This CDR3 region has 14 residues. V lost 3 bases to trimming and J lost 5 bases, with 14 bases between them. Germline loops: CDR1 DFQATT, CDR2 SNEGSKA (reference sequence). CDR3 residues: CSASRRGSHNEQFF. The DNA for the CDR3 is TGCAGTGCTAGTAGAAGGGGATCTCACAATGAGCAGTTCTTC.

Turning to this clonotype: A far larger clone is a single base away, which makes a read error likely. CDR3 residues: CASRPTVEEETQYF. The DNA of the CDR3 is TGTGCCAGCAGGCCAACGGTGGAGGAAGAGACCCAGTACTTC. The chain is built from TRBV12-3 or TRBV12-4 and TRBJ2-1; D perhaps matches TRBD2 (5 bases). The closer fit of TRBJ2-5 to the DNA end suggests the J call may be wrong. There are 14 residues in the CDR3.

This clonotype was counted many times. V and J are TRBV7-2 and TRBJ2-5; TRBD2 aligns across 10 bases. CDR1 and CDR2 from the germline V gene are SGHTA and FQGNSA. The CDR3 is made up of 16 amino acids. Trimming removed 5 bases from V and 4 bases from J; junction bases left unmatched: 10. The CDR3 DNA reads TGTGCCAGCAGCCGCGCCCGGGCTAGCGGGAGAGAGACCCAGTACTTC. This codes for CASSRARASGRETQYF.